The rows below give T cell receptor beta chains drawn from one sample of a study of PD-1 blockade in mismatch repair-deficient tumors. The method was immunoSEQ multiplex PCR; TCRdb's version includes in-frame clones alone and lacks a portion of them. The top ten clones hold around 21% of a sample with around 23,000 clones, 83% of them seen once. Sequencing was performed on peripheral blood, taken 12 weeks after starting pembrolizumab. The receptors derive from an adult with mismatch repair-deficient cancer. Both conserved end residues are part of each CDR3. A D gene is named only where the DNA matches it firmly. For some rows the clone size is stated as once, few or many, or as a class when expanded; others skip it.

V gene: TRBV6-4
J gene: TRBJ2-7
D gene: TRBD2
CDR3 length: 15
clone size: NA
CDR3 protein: CASTRSGTNLLEQYF
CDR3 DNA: TGTGCCAGCACCCGATCCGGGACTAATTTGTTGGAGCAGTACTTC

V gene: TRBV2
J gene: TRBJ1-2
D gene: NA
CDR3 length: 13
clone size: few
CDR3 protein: CAVQGEVAGGYTF
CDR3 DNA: TGTGCCGTTCAAGGGGAAGTGGCAGGGGGCTACACCTTC

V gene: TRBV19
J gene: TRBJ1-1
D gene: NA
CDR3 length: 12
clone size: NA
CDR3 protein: CATQFRGTEAFF
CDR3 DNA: TGTGCCACCCAATTCCGGGGCACTGAAGCTTTCTTT

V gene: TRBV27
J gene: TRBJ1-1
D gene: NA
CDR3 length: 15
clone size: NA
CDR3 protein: CASSLSNTLNTEAFF
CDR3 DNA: TGTGCCAGCAGTTTATCGAACACCCTGAACACTGAAGCTTTCTTT

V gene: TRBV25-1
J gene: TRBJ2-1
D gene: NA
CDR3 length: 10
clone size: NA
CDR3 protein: CASSGGKQFF
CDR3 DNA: TGTGCCAGCAGTGGGGGGAAGCAGTTCTTC

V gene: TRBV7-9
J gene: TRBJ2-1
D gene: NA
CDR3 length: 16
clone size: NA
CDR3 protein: CASSSGRRPLYNEQFF
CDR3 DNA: TGTGCCAGCAGCTCGGGTAGAAGGCCCCTTTACAATGAGCAGTTCTTC

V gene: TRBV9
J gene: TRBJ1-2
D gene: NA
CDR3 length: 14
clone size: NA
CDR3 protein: CASSPLALGYGYTF
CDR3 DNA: TGTGCCAGCAGCCCCCTGGCCTTGGGCTATGGCTACACCTTC

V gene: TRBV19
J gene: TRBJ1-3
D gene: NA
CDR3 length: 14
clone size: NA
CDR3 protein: CASRSQSSGNTIYF
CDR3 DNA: TGTGCCAGTAGAAGTCAGAGCTCTGGAAACACCATATATTTT

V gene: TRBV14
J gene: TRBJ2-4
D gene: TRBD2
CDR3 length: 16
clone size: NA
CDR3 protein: CASSPTSPRAKNIQYF
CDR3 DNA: TGTGCCAGCAGTCCGACTAGCCCGAGAGCCAAAAACATTCAGTACTTC

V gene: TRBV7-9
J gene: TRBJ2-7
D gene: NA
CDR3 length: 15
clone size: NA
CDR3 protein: CASSLASGSSYEQYF
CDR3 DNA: TGTGCCAGCAGCTTAGCTAGCGGCAGCTCCTACGAGCAGTACTTC

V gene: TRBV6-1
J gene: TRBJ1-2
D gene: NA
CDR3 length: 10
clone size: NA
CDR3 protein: CASSEIGYTF
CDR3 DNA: TGTGCCAGCAGTGAAATAGGCTACACCTTC

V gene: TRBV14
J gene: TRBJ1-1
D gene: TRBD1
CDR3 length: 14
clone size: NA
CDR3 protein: CASSRRTGGAEAFF
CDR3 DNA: TGTGCCAGCAGCCGCCGGACAGGTGGGGCTGAAGCTTTCTTT

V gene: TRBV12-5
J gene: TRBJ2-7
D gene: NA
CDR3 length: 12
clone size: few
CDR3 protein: CASGLLRGEQYF
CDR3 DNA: TGTGCTAGTGGTTTGCTCAGGGGCGAGCAGTACTTC

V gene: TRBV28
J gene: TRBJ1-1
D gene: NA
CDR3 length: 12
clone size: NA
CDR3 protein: CASSFNKVGAFF
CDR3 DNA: TGTGCCAGCAGTTTCAATAAAGTCGGAGCTTTCTTT

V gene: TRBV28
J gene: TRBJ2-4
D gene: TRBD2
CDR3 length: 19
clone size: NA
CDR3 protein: CASSLRGGLSGRARNIQYF
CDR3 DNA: TGTGCCAGCAGTTTACGCGGAGGGTTGAGCGGGAGGGCCCGAAACATTCAGTACTTC

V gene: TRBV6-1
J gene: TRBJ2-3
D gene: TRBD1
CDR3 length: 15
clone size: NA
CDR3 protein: CASSEATGGADTQYF
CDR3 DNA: TGTGCCAGCAGTGAAGCAACAGGGGGCGCAGATACGCAGTATTTT

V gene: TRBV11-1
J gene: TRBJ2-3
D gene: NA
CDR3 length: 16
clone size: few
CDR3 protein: CASSLFAGFNTDTQYF
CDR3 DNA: TGTGCCAGCAGCTTATTTGCGGGTTTCAACACAGATACGCAGTATTTT

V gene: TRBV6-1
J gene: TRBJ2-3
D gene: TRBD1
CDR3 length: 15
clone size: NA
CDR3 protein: CASSARTGTADTQYF
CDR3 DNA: TGTGCCAGCAGTGCCAGGACAGGGACGGCCGATACGCAGTATTTT

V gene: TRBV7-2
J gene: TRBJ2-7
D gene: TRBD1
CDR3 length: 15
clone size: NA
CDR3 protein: CASSLNRDRGREQYF
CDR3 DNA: TGTGCCAGCAGCTTAAATAGGGACAGGGGGCGCGAGCAGTACTTC

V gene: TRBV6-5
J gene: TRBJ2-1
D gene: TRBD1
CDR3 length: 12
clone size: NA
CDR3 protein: CASGGQGREQFF
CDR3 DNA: TGTGCCAGCGGGGGACAGGGGAGGGAGCAGTTCTTC

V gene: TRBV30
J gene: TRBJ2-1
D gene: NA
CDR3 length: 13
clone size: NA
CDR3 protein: CAWSPGSHNEQFF
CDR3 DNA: TGTGCCTGGAGTCCCGGGTCCCACAATGAGCAGTTCTTC

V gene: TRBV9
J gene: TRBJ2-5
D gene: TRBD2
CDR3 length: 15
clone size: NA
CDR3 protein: CASSARGLVQETQYF
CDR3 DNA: TGTGCCAGCAGCGCCCGGGGACTAGTCCAAGAGACCCAGTACTTC

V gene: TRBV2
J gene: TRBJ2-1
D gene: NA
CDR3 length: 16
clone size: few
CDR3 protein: CASSELKLAPYNEQFF
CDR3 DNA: TGTGCCAGCAGTGAACTAAAACTAGCTCCCTACAATGAGCAGTTCTTC

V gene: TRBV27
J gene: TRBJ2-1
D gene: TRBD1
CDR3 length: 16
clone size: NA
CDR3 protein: CASSGPGQGSYNEQFF
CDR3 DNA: TGTGCCAGCAGTGGACCGGGACAGGGTTCCTACAATGAGCAGTTCTTC

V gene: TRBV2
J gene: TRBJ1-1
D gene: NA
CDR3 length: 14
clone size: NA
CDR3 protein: CASRWGDLNTEAFF
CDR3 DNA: TGTGCCAGCCGGTGGGGTGACTTGAACACTGAAGCTTTCTTT

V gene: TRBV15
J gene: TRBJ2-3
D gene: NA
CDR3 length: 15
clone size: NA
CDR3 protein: CATSRDGASTDTQYF
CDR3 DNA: TGTGCCACCAGCAGAGACGGAGCTAGCACAGATACGCAGTATTTT

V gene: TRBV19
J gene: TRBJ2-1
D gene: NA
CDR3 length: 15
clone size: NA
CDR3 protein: CASSIGSSSYNEQFF
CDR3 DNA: TGTGCCAGTAGTATAGGATCGAGCTCCTACAATGAGCAGTTCTTC

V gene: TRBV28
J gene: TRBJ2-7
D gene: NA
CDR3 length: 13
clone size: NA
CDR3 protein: CASIDQPLAEQYF
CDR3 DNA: TGTGCCAGCATCGACCAACCTTTGGCAGAGCAGTACTTC

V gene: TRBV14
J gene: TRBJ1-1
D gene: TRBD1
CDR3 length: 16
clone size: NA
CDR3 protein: CASSHLRQGADAEAFF
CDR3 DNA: TGTGCCAGCAGCCATTTACGACAGGGGGCAGATGCTGAAGCTTTCTTT

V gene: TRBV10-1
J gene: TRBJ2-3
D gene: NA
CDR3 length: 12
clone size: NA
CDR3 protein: CASSESIDTQYF
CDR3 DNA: TGCGCCAGCAGTGAGTCGATTGATACGCAGTATTTT

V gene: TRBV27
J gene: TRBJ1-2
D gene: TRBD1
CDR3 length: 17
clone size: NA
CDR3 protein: CASSLMTGRRFPYGYTF
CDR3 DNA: TGTGCCAGCAGTTTGATGACAGGGCGCCGATTCCCCTATGGCTACACCTTC

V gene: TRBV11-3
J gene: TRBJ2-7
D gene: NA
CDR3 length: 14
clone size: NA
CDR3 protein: CASSLVRSSYEQYF
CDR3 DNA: TGTGCCAGCAGCTTAGTCAGGTCCTCATACGAGCAGTACTTC

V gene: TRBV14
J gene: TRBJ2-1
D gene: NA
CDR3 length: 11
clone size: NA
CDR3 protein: CASGQAYEQFF
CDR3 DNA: TGTGCCAGCGGGCAGGCATATGAGCAGTTCTTC

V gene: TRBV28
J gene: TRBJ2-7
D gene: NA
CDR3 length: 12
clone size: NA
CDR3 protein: CASSEPTYEQYF
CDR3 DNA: TGTGCCAGCAGCGAGCCTACCTACGAGCAGTACTTC

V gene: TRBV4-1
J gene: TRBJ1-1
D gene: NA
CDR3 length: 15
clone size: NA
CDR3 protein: CASSPIWGGYTEAFF
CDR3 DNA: TGCGCCAGCAGCCCTATCTGGGGGGGGTACACTGAAGCTTTCTTT

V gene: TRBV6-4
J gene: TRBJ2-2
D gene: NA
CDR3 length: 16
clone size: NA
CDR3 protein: CASSEGDPTNTGELFF
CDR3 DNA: TGTGCCAGCAGTGAGGGTGACCCCACGAACACCGGGGAGCTGTTTTTT

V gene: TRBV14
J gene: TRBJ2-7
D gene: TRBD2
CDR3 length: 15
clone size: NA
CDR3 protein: CASSQATGGIYEQYF
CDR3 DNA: TGTGCCAGCAGCCAAGCCACGGGAGGTATCTACGAGCAGTACTTC

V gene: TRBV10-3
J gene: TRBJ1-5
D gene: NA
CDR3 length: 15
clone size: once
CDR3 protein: CAISESTGGNQPQHF
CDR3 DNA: TGTGCCATCAGTGAGTCGACGGGGGGAAATCAGCCCCAGCATTTT

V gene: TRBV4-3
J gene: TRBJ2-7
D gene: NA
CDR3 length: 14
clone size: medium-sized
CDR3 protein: CASSQGRQSYEQYF
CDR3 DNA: TGCGCCAGCAGCCAAGGCCGACAGTCCTACGAGCAGTACTTC

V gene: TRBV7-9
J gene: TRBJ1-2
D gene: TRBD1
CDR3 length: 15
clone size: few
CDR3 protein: CASSRAGTGVIGYTF
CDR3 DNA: TGTGCCAGCAGTCGTGCCGGGACAGGGGTTATTGGCTACACCTTC

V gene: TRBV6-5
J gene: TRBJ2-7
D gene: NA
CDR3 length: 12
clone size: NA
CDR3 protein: CASIGDTYEQYF
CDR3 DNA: TGTGCCAGCATCGGGGACACCTACGAGCAGTACTTC

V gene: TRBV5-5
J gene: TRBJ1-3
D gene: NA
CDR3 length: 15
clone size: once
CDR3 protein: CASSGGSYSGNTIYF
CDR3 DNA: TGTGCCAGCAGCGGCGGGAGTTATTCTGGAAACACCATATATTTT